Listed below are T cell receptor beta chains from one sample, sequenced in a study of OX40 agonist ivuxolimab in advanced cancers. Assay: immunoSEQ multiplex PCR; the TCRdb copy retains only in-frame clones and omits some. This sample has about 84,000 clones, with under 95% found just once. The source was CD4+ or CD8+ T cells sorted from blood, collected in a trial of the OX40 agonist ivuxolimab. The source is an adult with an advanced solid tumor such as melanoma, head and neck, liver or kidney cancer. The CDR3 runs from the conserved cysteine through the conserved F or W. D genes are given only for firm matches. The listing skips clone size in some rows; elsewhere it reads once, few, many or a size class.

j_gene | abundance | v_gene | d_gene | CDR3nt | CDR3aa
TRBJ1-2 | . | TRBV10-3 | . | TGTGCCCACAGGAGAACTAACTATGGCTACACCTTC | CAHRRTNYGYTF
TRBJ1-4 | . | TRBV18 | TRBD1 | TGTGCCAGCTCTCAGGGGGCGGGTGAAAAACTGTTTTTT | CASSQGAGEKLFF
TRBJ1-5 | . | TRBV30 | . | TGTGCCTGGAGTTTCGGAGTCCCTGGGGGCAATCAGCCCCAGCATTTT | CAWSFGVPGGNQPQHF
TRBJ1-3 | once | TRBV11-2 | . | TGTGCCAGCAGCTTCCAGGGGACATTCGGAAACACCATATATTTT | CASSFQGTFGNTIYF
TRBJ2-5 | . | TRBV5-6 | . | TGTGCCAGCAGCAGATGGACGGCCCAAGAGACCCAGTACTTC | CASSRWTAQETQYF
TRBJ2-3 | . | TRBV4-1 | TRBD2 | TGCGCCAGCAGCCAAGGAGGGGGAGCGGGAGGGGCAGATACGCAGTATTTT | CASSQGGGAGGADTQYF
TRBJ2-7 | few | TRBV19 | TRBD2 | TGTGCCAGTAGTATGTCGCTAGCGGGCACCTACGAGCAGTACTTC | CASSMSLAGTYEQYF
TRBJ1-2 | . | TRBV5-1 | . | TGCGCCAGCAGCGGGGGGGACGGTCGATATGGCTACACCTTC | CASSGGDGRYGYTF
TRBJ1-4 | . | TRBV7-2 | TRBD1 | TGTGCCAGCAGCCGGACAGGGGGTTTAGAAAAACTGTTTTTT | CASSRTGGLEKLFF
TRBJ2-5 | . | TRBV2 | . | TGTGCCAGCAGTAGGGCCCGACAAGAGACCCAGTACTTC | CASSRARQETQYF
TRBJ2-1 | . | TRBV7-7 | . | TGTGCTAGCAGCTTAGGAATCGACAATGAGCAGTTCTTC | CASSLGIDNEQFF